A single sample is the source of the 8 T cell receptor beta chains below, sequenced in a study of PD-L1 blockade in urothelial cancer. Measured with immunoSEQ multiplex PCR; TCRdb has only the in-frame clones, and not every one. This table has about 35,000 clones, just over 35% appearing once. The sample in question was tumor tissue, obtained before atezolizumab (anti-PD-L1) treatment. The source is a man between 60 and 75 years old with urothelial cancer.

V gene TRBV7-7 combines with J gene TRBJ2-1; the D gene could be TRBD1 or TRBD2 (6 bases each). Germline V gene data show CDR1 as SSHAT and CDR2 as FNYEAQ (reference sequence). V was pared by 1 base and J by 12 bases, with 16 bases between. This CDR3 spans 14 amino acids. CDR3 coding DNA: TGTGCCAGCAGCTTAGTGGGACGGGGGCTTGGGCAGTTCTTC. Amino acids: CASSLVGRGLGQFF.

The CDR3 protein is CASSDSQGEQFF. In nucleotides, the CDR3 is TGTGCCAGCAGTGATTCACAGGGGGAGCAGTTCTTC. The gene calls are TRBV9 and TRBJ2-1, with TRBD1 identical over 7 bases. CDR1 and CDR2 (germline): SGDLS, YYNGEE. Trimming took 5 bases from V and 10 from J; bases not matched to a gene: 6. The CDR3 runs 12 residues.

The rearrangement uses TRBV28 and TRBJ2-1, with 7 bases aligning to TRBD1. Per germline, CDR1 MDHEN and CDR2 SYDVKM. CDR3 length: 13 amino acids. V lost 8 bases to trimming and J lost 9 bases; unmatched junction nucleotides: 10. The CDR3 region is CASFRDRFGEQFF. The DNA of the CDR3 is TGTGCCAGCTTCCGGGACAGATTTGGTGAGCAGTTCTTC.

The chain joins TRBV23-1 to TRBJ2-7, with D unresolved. TRBV23-1 is labeled an ORF, and its function is uncertain. The CDR3 sequence is 14 residues long. The V end was cut by 6 bases, the J end by 7 bases, with 19 bases between. The DNA for the CDR3 is TGCGCCAGCAGCCAAGACTTACAGACTGTGGAGCAGTACTTC. The encoded protein is CASSQDLQTVEQYF.

Only a few counts were recorded for this clone. V is TRBV6-8 and J is TRBJ2-1; 10 bases fit TRBD2. V dropped 2 bases and J dropped 7; count of bases not matched to a gene: 11. Germline CDR1 and CDR2: MNHGY and SAAAGT. The CDR3 runs 17 residues. The CDR3 here is CASSYTASSGRKNEQFF. CDR3 nucleotide sequence: TGTGCCAGCAGTTACACGGCCTCTAGCGGGAGAAAGAATGAGCAGTTCTTC.

The chain employs TRBV19 and TRBJ1-2, with D perhaps TRBD1 (6 bases). The ends were cut back, 4 bases at V and 4 bases at J, with 13 bases in the middle. There are 14 residues in the CDR3. Germline assignment: CDR1 LNHDA and CDR2 SQIVND (reference sequence). DNA of the CDR3: TGTGCCAGTAGTAGTCCAGGGGATATCTATGGCTACACCTTC. It codes for CASSSPGDIYGYTF.

The chain links TRBV28 to TRBJ2-1; 10 bases line up with TRBD1. The CDR3 has 15 amino acids. With 4 bases clipped from V and 7 bases from J, the junction kept 7 bases outside the gene matches. The germline V gene encodes CDR1 MDHEN and CDR2 SYDVKM. CDR3 DNA: TGTGCCAGCAGTTCGCGGGACAGGGGTGGTAATGAGCAGTTCTTC. Translating it yields CASSSRDRGGNEQFF.

This clone has ten or more counts. The V call is TRBV6-7, the J call TRBJ2-3; D is perhaps TRBD1 or TRBD2 (6 bases each). TRBV6-7 is an ORF, with its function uncertain. Trimming removed 4 bases from V and 4 bases from J, with 12 bases in between. CDR3 length: 14 residues. The CDR3 DNA is TGTGCCAGCAGTTGGGCAGGGGAGGCAGATACGCAGTATTTT. Amino acid sequence: CASSWAGEADTQYF.